What follows are 26 T cell receptor beta chains derived from one specimen sequenced in a study of blood T cell repertoires in COVID-19. Some clones are missing from TCRdb's copy, which holds only in-frame ones; the method was immunoSEQ multiplex PCR. This table has over 200,000 clones, approximately 81% appearing once. The sample taken for sequencing was peripheral blood. The origin of the receptors is a woman of 80 years or more with active or convalescent COVID-19.

This sequence joins TRBV6-5 and TRBJ2-7; D may be TRBD1 (7 bases). The V end was cut by 10 bases, the J end by 4 bases, with 23 bases between. Germline loops: CDR1 MNHEY, CDR2 SVGAGI. CDR3 size: 15 residues. This CDR3 reads CATRSGGQTFYEQYF. The CDR3, as DNA: TGTGCCACCCGGTCCGGGGGACAGACATTTTACGAGCAGTACTTC.

The chain links TRBV7-9 to TRBJ1-4, with 9 bases lining up with TRBD1. The ends lost 1 base at V and 4 bases at J; junction bases unmatched: 1. From germline, CDR1 is SEHNR and CDR2 FQNEAQ (reference sequence). The CDR3 runs 15 residues. CDR3 loop: CASSLETGGNEKLFF. The CDR3, as DNA: TGTGCCAGCAGCTTAGAGACAGGGGGTAATGAAAAACTGTTTTTT.

This rearrangement joins TRBV7-9 to TRBJ1-3, with D possibly TRBD1 on 5 matching bases. Germline V CDR1 and CDR2: SEHNR, FQNEAQ (reference sequence). The V end lost 2 bases, the J end lost 4 bases, and 15 bases lay between the germline ends. This CDR3 spans 16 amino acids. The CDR3 region has the DNA TGTGCCAGCAGCTTACAGGGATCGGTCGGCGGAAACACCATATATTTT. Translating it yields CASSLQGSVGGNTIYF.

This clone was detected a few times. The chain is built from TRBV19 and TRBJ1-6, with 9 positions matching TRBD1. Germline V lookup: CDR1 LNHDA, CDR2 SQIVND (reference sequence). The CDR3 has 14 amino acids. Trimming removed 3 bases from V and 13 bases from J; junction bases left unmatched: 7. The CDR3 DNA reads as TGTGCCAGTAGTATTTTCGGACAGGGGAGGCCCCTCCACTTT. It yields the protein CASSIFGQGRPLHF.

The sample holds a few counts of this clone. The rearrangement joins TRBV7-6 to TRBJ2-1, with TRBD1 matching 12 bases. The CDR3 sequence is 18 residues long. Unmatched junction bases numbered 15, after V lost 5 bases and J lost 7 bases. Per germline, CDR1 SGHVS and CDR2 FNYEAQ. CDR3 bases: TGTGCCAGCAGCCCCAATTGGGCCGGGACAGGGGGCCCAAATGAGCAGTTCTTC. This sequence encodes CASSPNWAGTGGPNEQFF.

The chain recombines TRBV20-1 with TRBJ2-1; 9 bases agree with TRBD2. J gave up 4 bases and V 3 bases, and 16 bases lay outside the gene matches. The CDR3 is 18 residues long. Germline CDR1 reads DFQATT; CDR2 reads SNEGSKA (reference sequence). The chain's CDR3 is CSASSGSGSFSKYNEQFF. CDR3 sequence (DNA): TGCAGTGCTAGTTCCGGTAGCGGGAGTTTCTCCAAATACAATGAGCAGTTCTTC.

This chain joins TRBV28 and TRBJ2-3; TRBD1 is a possible D gene (6 bases). Trimming cost V 9 bases and J 0 bases, with 10 bases left between them. The V gene's germline CDR1 is MDHEN and CDR2 SYDVKM. The CDR3 has 13 residues. CDR3 region: CASRDKSTDTQYF. CDR3 sequence (DNA): TGTGCCAGTCGGGACAAAAGCACAGATACGCAGTATTTT.

The rearrangement uses TRBV28 and TRBJ1-5; 8 nucleotides align to TRBD1. V was pared by 3 bases and J by 9 bases, with 7 bases of the junction left unmatched. The CDR3 is made up of 14 amino acids. The germline V gene has CDR1 MDHEN and CDR2 SYDVKM. CDR3 DNA: TGTGCCAGCAGTTTGGTCAGGGGGCAAGGGCCCCAGCATTTT. This sequence encodes CASSLVRGQGPQHF.

The V and J genes are TRBV6-5 and TRBJ2-5; 11 bases map to TRBD2. With V trimmed by 5 bases and J by 5 bases, 7 bases remained unmatched. The CDR3 spans 15 residues. From germline, CDR1 is MNHEY and CDR2 SVGAGI. The CDR3, as DNA: TGTGCCAGCAGTATCCGACTAGCGGGGCTGGAGACCCAGTACTTC. This gives the protein CASSIRLAGLETQYF.

The gene calls are TRBV5-1 and TRBJ2-3; perhaps TRBD1 as D (7 bases). CDR1 and CDR2 from the germline V gene are SGHRS and YFSETQ. This CDR3 is built from 17 residues. The V end was cut by 3 bases, the J end by 3 bases, with 20 bases between. CDR3 sequence (DNA): TGCGCCAGCAGCTGGGGGAGGCGACAGGGTTTGACAGATACGCAGTATTTT. This codes for CASSWGRRQGLTDTQYF.

The chain joins TRBV6-1 to TRBJ2-7; D perhaps matches TRBD2 (5 bases). V was shortened by 0 bases and J by 2 bases, with 11 bases between the two germline ends. The CDR3 spans 15 residues. Germline CDR1 reads MNHNS; CDR2 reads SASEGT. The CDR3 loop is CASSEAWLATYEQYF. DNA of the CDR3: TGTGCCAGCAGTGAAGCGTGGCTAGCCACCTACGAGCAGTACTTC.

The chain has TRBV18 and TRBJ2-5; 7 positions agree with TRBD1. Germline V gene sequence: CDR1 KGHSH, CDR2 LQKENI. Trimming took 5 bases from V and 4 from J; bases not matched to a gene: 10. The CDR3 totals 15 residues. The chain's CDR3 is CASSKTQTGPETQYF. The CDR3 nucleotides are TGTGCCAGCTCAAAGACTCAGACAGGGCCAGAGACCCAGTACTTC.

This chain uses TRBV5-6 with TRBJ1-5, with unresolved D. The CDR3 consists of 15 residues. Germline V gives CDR1 SGHDT, CDR2 YYEEEE. V lost 3 bases, J lost 0 bases, and 10 bases lay in between. The CDR3 DNA follows: TGTGCCAGCAGCTATTCGGACTATAGCAATCAGCCCCAGCATTTT. Amino acids: CASSYSDYSNQPQHF.

This chain joins TRBV12-3 or TRBV12-4 and TRBJ2-7; weak D call: TRBD1 (5 bases). V lost 1 base to trimming and J lost 5 bases, with 9 bases between them. The CDR3 is 13 residues long. CDR3 sequence: CASSLGQQNEQYF. CDR3 sequence (DNA): TGTGCCAGCAGTTTAGGACAGCAGAACGAGCAGTACTTC.

This sequence joins TRBV12-3 or TRBV12-4 and TRBJ1-3; D is unresolved. Trimming shortened V by 5 bases and J by 1 base, and 3 bases separated the two germline ends. The CDR3 runs 12 residues. CDR3 nucleotide sequence: TGTGCCAGCAGTCTTTCTGGAAACACCATATATTTT. Protein: CASSLSGNTIYF.

V is TRBV5-1 and J is TRBJ2-2; D call uncertain. In germline, CDR1 is SGHRS, CDR2 YFSETQ. Trimming took off 0 bases at V and 4 bases at J, with 13 bases between the two ends. The CDR3 covers 16 residues. The CDR3 here is CASSLGHTVGTGELFF. CDR3 in DNA: TGCGCCAGCAGCTTGGGGCATACAGTGGGCACCGGGGAGCTGTTTTTT. Supplemented by reference TRBV5-1 and TRBJ2-2, the full variable domain reads KAGVTQTPRYLIKTRGQQVTLSCSPISGHRSVSWYQQTPGQGLQFLFEYFSETQRNKGNFPGRFSGRQFSNSRSEMNVSTLELGDSALYLCASSLGHTVGTGELFFGEGSRLTVL.

The V gene is TRBV5-4, the J gene TRBJ2-5, with 9 positions matching TRBD2. V shed 5 bases and J 5 bases; nucleotides not matched to a gene: 4. CDR1 is SGHNT and CDR2 is YYREEE in the germline V gene (reference sequence). The CDR3 is 13 amino acids. The CDR3 region is CASSIAGEETQYF. CDR3 DNA: TGTGCCAGCAGTATAGCGGGGGAGGAGACCCAGTACTTC.

This chain uses TRBV6-5 with TRBJ2-5; TRBD2 matches at 8 bases. The CDR3 is 14 residues long. In germline, CDR1 is MNHEY, CDR2 SVGAGI. After removal of 6 bases from V and 4 bases from J, the junction contained 7 bases not matched to a gene. CDR3 DNA sequence: TGTGCCAGCAGCCGAGGGACTAGAGGAGAGACCCAGTACTTC. Protein sequence: CASSRGTRGETQYF.

The chain carries TRBV2 and TRBJ2-7; D gene ambiguous. Germline lookup yields CDR1 SNHLY and CDR2 FYNNEI. The CDR3 extends over 11 amino acids. Trimming removed 4 bases from V and 6 bases from J, with 7 bases in between. The CDR3 is CASSGSVEQYF. The CDR3 DNA reads as TGTGCCAGCAGTGGCAGTGTCGAGCAGTACTTC.

V gene TRBV6-6 combines with J gene TRBJ2-7; 8 nucleotides align to TRBD2. The V and J ends lost 6 bases and 4 bases, in that order; junction bases with no gene match: 8. From germline, CDR1 is MNHNY and CDR2 SVGAGI (reference sequence). The CDR3 sequence is 14 residues long. The CDR3 loop is CASSPGRGGYEQYF. The DNA of the CDR3 is TGTGCCAGCAGCCCCGGGAGGGGCGGATACGAGCAGTACTTC.

This sequence joins TRBV27 and TRBJ2-7; weak D call: TRBD2 (6 bases). V lost 7 bases to trimming and J lost 7 bases, with 23 bases between them. This CDR3 is 15 amino acids long. Germline values: CDR1 MNHEY, CDR2 SMNVEV (reference sequence). The CDR3 sequence is CASTSGGLGEREQYF. The CDR3 DNA is TGTGCCAGCACCAGTGGGGGACTGGGGGAGAGGGAGCAGTACTTC.

This chain joins TRBV7-9 and TRBJ2-5; D is perhaps TRBD1 (6 bases). The CDR3 runs 18 residues. Germline CDR1 reads SEHNR; CDR2 reads FQNEAQ (reference sequence). V lost 2 bases to trimming and J lost 0 bases, with 19 bases between them. This chain's CDR3 is CASSLFSWGPEDQETQYF. CDR3 DNA sequence: TGTGCCAGCAGCTTATTTTCGTGGGGGCCAGAAGACCAAGAGACCCAGTACTTC.

The chain recombines TRBV7-7 with TRBJ2-7; 7 positions match TRBD1. CDR3 length: 15 residues. The V segment lost 0 bases and the J segment 2 bases; nucleotides outside the gene matches: 4. From germline, CDR1 is SSHAT and CDR2 FNYEAQ (reference sequence). CDR3 DNA sequence: TGTGCCAGCAGCTTAGCTATGGGACAGCCCTACGAGCAGTACTTC. It codes for CASSLAMGQPYEQYF.

This rearrangement joins TRBV19 to TRBJ1-3; D is undetermined. The CDR3 sequence is 15 residues long. The V end lost 3 bases, the J end lost 3 bases, and 12 bases lay between the germline ends. Germline V gene sequence: CDR1 LNHDA, CDR2 SQIVND (reference sequence). The CDR3 nucleotides read TGTGCCAGTAGTATGGGAGGGAGTCGTGGAAACACCATATATTTT. Protein: CASSMGGSRGNTIYF.

This chain joins TRBV25-1 and TRBJ2-7; TRBD1 matches 7 bases. The CDR3 spans 14 residues. The ends lost 3 bases at V and 5 bases at J; junction bases unmatched: 7. Per germline, CDR1 MGHDK and CDR2 SYGVNS. The CDR3 DNA sequence: TGTGCCAGCAGTGAGTTGACAGGGCAACACGAGCAGTACTTC. Translating gives CASSELTGQHEQYF.

The chain combines TRBV5-1 with TRBJ1-2, with 11 bases aligning to TRBD1. Losses at the gene ends were 4 bases for V and 5 bases for J; bases not matched to a gene: 7. Germline CDR1 reads SGHRS; CDR2 reads YFSETQ. The CDR3 is 15 amino acids. The CDR3 DNA reads as TGCGCCAGCAGCGCCGGACAGGGGGCAGGTTATGGCTACACCTTC. Amino acids: CASSAGQGAGYGYTF. Variable domain in full (rest from reference TRBV5-1 and TRBJ1-2): KAGVTQTPRYLIKTRGQQVTLSCSPISGHRSVSWYQQTPGQGLQFLFEYFSETQRNKGNFPGRFSGRQFSNSRSEMNVSTLELGDSALYLCASSAGQGAGYGYTFGSGTRLTVV.